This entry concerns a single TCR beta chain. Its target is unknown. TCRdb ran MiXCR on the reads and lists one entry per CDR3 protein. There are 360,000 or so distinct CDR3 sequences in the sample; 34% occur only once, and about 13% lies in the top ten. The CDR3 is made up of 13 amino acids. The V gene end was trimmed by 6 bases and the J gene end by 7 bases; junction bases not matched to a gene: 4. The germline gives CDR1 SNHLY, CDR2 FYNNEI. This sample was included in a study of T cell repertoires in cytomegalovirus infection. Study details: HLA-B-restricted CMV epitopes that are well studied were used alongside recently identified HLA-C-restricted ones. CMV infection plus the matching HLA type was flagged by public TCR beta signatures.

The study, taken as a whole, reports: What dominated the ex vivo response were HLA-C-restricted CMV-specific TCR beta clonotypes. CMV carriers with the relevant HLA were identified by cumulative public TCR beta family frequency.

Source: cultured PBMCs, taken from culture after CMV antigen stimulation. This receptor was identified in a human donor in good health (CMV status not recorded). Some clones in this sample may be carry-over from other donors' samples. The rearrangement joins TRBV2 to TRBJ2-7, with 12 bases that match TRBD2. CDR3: CASRTSGSVEQYF. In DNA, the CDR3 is TGTGCCAGCAGGACTAGCGGGAGTGTGGAGCAGTACTTC.